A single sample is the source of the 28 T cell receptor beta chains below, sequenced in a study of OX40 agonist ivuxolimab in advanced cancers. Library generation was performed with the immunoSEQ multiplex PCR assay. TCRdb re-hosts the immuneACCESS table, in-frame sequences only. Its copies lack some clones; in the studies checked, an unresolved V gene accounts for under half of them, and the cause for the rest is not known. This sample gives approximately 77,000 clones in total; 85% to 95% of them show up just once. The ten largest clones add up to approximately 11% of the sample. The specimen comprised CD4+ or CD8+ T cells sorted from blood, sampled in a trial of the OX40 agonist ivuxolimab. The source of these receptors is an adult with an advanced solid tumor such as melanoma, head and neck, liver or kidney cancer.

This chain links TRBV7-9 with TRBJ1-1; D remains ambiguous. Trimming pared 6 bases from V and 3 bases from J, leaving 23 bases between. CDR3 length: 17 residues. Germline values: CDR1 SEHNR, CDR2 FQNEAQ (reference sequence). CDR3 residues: CASSPSILRSGDTEAFF. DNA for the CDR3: TGTGCCAGCAGTCCTAGCATCCTCCGGTCTGGGGACACTGAAGCTTTCTTT.

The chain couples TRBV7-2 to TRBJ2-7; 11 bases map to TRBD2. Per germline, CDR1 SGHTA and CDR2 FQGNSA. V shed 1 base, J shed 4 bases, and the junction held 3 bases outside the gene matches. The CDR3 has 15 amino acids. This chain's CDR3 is CASSLGPSGGYEQYF. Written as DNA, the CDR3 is TGTGCCAGCAGCTTAGGCCCTAGCGGGGGGTACGAGCAGTACTTC. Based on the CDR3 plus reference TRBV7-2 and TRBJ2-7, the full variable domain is GAGVSQSPSNKVTEKGKDVELRCDPISGHTALYWYRQSLGQGLEFLIYFQGNSAPDKSGLPSDRFSAERTGGSVSTLTIQRTQQEDSAVYLCASSLGPSGGYEQYFGPGTRLTVT.

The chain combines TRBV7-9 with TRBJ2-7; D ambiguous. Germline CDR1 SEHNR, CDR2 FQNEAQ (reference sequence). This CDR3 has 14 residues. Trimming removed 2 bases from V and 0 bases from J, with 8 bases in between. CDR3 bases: TGTGCCAGCAGCTTACGTGGGAACTCCTACGAGCAGTACTTC. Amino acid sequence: CASSLRGNSYEQYF.

This CDR3 reads CATDRGWNSPLHF. The CDR3 bases are TGTGCCACCGACAGGGGTTGGAATTCACCCCTCCACTTT. The chain combines TRBV6-5 with TRBJ1-6, with 8 bases matching TRBD1. The CDR3 runs 13 residues. V was clipped by 10 bases and J by 7 bases; unmatched bases: 6. Germline-derived CDR1 and CDR2 are MNHEY and SVGAGI.

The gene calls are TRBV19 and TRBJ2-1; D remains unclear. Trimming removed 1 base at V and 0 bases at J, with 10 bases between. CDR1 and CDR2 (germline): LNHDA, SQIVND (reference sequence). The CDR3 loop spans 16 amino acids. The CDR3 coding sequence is TGTGCCAGTAGTATAGGGCAGCTAGTCTCCTACAATGAGCAGTTCTTC. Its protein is CASSIGQLVSYNEQFF.

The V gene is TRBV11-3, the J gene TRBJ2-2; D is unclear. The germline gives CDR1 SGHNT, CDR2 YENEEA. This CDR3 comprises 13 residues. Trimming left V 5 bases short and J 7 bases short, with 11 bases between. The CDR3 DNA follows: TGTGCCAGCAGCCCCTCGAATAGCGGGGAGCTGTTTTTT. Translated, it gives CASSPSNSGELFF.

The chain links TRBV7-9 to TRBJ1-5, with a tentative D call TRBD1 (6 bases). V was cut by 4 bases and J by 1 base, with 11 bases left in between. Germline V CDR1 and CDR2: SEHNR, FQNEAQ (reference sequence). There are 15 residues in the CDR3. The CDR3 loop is CASSSDDRSNQPQHF. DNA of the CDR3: TGTGCCAGCAGCTCCGACGACAGGAGCAATCAGCCCCAGCATTTT.

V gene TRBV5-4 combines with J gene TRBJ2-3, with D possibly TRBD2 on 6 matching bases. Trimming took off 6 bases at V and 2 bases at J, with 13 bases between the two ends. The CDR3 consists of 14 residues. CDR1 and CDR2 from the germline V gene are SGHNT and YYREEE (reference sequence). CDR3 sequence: CASTRRESTDTQYF. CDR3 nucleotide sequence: TGTGCCAGCACTCGTCGGGAGTCCACAGATACGCAGTATTTT.

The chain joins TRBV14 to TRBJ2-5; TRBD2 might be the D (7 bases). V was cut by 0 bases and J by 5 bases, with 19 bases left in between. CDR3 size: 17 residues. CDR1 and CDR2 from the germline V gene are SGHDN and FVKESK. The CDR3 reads CASSQDRVGRGLETQYF. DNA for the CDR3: TGTGCCAGCAGCCAAGATCGGGTAGGGCGGGGGCTCGAGACCCAGTACTTC.

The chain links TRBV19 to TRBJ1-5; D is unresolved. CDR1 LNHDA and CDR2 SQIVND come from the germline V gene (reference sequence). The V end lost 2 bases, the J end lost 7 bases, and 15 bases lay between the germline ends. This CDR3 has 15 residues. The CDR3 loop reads CASSIIKGTGQPQHF. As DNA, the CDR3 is TGTGCCAGTAGTATAATCAAAGGTACCGGCCAGCCCCAGCATTTT.

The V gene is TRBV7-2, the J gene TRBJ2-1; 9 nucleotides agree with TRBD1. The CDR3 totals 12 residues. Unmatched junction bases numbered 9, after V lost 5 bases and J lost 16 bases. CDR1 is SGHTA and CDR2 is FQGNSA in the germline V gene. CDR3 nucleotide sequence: TGTGCCAGCAGCCCCGAGGGACAGGGCCATTTCTTC. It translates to CASSPEGQGHFF.

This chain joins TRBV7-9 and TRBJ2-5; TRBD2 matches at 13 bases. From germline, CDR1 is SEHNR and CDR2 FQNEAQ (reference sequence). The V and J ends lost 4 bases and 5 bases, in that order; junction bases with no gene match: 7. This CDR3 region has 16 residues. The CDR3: CASSSSGTSGVETQYF. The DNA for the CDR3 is TGTGCCAGCAGCTCCTCCGGGACTAGCGGGGTGGAGACCCAGTACTTC.

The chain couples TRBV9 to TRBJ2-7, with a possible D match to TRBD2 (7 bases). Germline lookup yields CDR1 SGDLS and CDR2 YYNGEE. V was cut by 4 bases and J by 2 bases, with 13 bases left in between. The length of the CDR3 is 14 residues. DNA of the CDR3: TGTGCCAGCAGCCCCTCCGGGGGGCCCTACGAGCAGTACTTC. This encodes CASSPSGGPYEQYF.

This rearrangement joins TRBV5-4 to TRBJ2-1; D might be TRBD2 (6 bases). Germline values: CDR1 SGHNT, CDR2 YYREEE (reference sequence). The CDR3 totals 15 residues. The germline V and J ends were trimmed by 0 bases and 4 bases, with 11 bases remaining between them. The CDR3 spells CASSLGRGPYNEQFF. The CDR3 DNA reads TGTGCCAGCAGCTTGGGGCGGGGACCGTACAATGAGCAGTTCTTC.

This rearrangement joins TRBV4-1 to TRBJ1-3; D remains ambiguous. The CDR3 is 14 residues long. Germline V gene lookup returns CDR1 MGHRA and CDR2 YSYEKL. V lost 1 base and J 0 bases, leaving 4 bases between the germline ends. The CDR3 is CASSQVNSGNTIYF. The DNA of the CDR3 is TGCGCCAGCAGCCAAGTCAACTCTGGAAACACCATATATTTT.

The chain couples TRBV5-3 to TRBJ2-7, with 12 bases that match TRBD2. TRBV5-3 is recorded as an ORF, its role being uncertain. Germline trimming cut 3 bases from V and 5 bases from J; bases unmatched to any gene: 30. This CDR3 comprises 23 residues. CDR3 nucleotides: TGTGCCAGAAGCTCCACCCCTAGACTAGCGGGGGAGCAAACTAAAGTACCCCCAGACGAGCAGTACTTC. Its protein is CARSSTPRLAGEQTKVPPDEQYF.

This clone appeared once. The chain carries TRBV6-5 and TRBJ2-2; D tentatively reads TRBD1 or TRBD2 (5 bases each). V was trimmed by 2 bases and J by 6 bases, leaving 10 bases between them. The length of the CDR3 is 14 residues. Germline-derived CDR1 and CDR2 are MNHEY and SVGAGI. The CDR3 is CASSYNQGPGELFF. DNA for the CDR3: TGTGCCAGCAGTTACAATCAGGGACCCGGGGAGCTGTTTTTT.

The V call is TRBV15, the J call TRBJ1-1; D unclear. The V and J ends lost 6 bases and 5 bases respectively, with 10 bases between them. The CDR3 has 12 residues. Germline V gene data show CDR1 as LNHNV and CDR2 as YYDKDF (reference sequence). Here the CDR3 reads CATSSVGTEAFF. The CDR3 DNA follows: TGTGCCACCAGTTCTGTGGGGACTGAAGCTTTCTTT. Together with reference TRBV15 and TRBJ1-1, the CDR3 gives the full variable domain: DAMVIQNPRYQVTQFGKPVTLSCSQTLNHNVMYWYQQKSSQAPKLLFHYYDKDFNNEADTPDNFQSRRPNTSFCFLDIRSPGLGDTAMYLCATSSVGTEAFFGQGTRLTVV.

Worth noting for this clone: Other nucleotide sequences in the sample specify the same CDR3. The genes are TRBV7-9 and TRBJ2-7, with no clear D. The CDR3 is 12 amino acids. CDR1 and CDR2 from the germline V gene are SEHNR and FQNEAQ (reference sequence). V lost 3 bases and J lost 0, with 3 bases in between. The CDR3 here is CASSFDSYEQYF. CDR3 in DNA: TGTGCCAGCAGCTTTGACTCCTACGAGCAGTACTTC.

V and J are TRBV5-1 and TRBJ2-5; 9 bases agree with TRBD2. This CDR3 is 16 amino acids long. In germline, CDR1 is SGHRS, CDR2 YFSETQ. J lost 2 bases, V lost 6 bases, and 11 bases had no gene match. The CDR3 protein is CASKRLAEGVQETQYF. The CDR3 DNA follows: TGCGCCAGCAAGCGACTAGCGGAGGGGGTACAAGAGACCCAGTACTTC.

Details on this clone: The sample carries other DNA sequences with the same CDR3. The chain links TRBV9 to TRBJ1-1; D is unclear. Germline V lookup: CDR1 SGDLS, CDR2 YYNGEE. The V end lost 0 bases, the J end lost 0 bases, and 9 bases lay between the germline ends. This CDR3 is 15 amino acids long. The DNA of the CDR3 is TGTGCCAGCAGCGTAGGAGGCGCATTGAACACTGAAGCTTTCTTT. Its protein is CASSVGGALNTEAFF.

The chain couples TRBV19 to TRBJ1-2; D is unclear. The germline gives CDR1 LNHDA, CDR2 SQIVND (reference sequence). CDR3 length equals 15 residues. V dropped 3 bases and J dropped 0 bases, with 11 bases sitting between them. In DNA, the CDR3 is TGTGCCAGTAGTATTCGGGCAGGAGCTAACTATGGCTACACCTTC. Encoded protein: CASSIRAGANYGYTF.

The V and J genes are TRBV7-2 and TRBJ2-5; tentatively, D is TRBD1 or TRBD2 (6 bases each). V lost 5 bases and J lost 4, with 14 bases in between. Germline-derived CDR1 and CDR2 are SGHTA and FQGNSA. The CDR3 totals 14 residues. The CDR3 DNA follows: TGTGCCAGCAGCAGCCCACGGGGGCTAGAGACCCAGTACTTC. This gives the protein CASSSPRGLETQYF.

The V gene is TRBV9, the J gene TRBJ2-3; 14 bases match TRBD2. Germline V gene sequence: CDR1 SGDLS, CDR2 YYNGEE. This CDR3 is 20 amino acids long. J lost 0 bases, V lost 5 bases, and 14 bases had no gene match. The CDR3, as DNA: TGTGCCAGCAGTTACCATACGGGGACTAGCGGGGGAGAAAGCACAGATACGCAGTATTTT. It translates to CASSYHTGTSGGESTDTQYF.

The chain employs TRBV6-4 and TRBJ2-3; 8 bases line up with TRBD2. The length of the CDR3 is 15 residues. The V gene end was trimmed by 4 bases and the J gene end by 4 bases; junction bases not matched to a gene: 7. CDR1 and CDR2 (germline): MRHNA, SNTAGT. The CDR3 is CASSVSTGGSDTQYF. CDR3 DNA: TGTGCCAGCAGTGTGTCTACGGGGGGGTCAGATACGCAGTATTTT.

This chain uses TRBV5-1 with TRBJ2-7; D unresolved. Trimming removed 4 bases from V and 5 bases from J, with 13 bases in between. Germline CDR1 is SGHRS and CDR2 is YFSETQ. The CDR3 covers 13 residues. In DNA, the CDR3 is TGCGCCAGCAGCCCTCCCCGGTTCGACGAGCAGTACTTC. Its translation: CASSPPRFDEQYF.

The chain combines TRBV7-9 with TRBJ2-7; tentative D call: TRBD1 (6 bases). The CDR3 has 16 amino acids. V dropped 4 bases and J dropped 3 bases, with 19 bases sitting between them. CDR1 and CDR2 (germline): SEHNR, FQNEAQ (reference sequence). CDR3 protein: CASSYRFGQKLYEQYF. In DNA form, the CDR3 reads TGTGCCAGCAGCTACCGATTCGGACAGAAACTCTACGAGCAGTACTTC.

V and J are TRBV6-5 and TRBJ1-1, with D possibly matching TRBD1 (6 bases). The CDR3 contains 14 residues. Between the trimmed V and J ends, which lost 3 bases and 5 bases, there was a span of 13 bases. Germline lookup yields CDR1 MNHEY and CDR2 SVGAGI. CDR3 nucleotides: TGTGCCAGCAGTTATATACAGGGAGGAACTGAAGCTTTCTTT. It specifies CASSYIQGGTEAFF.